A single sample gave rise to the 21 T cell receptor beta chains below, sequenced in a study of T-cell memory formation after mild COVID-19. TCRdb independently ran MiXCR on the 5' RACE reads; one entry per CDR3 protein. The sample has about 140,000 distinct CDR3 sequences, around 25% seen once; the top ten hold approximately 25%. The sequencing sample was made of PBMCs or a T cell subset sorted from them (not recorded which). These receptors all come from an adult woman who had mild COVID-19 (a few samples of this study predate the infection). Cell type and time point are not known.

This clonotype was observed a few times. This chain uses TRBV20-1 with TRBJ2-1, with D maybe TRBD2 (6 bases). The germline gives CDR1 DFQATT, CDR2 SNEGSKA (reference sequence). Trimming shortened V by 5 bases and J by 4 bases, and 12 bases separated the two germline ends. There are 13 residues in the CDR3. The CDR3 loop reads CSALAGTYNEQFF. As DNA, the CDR3 is TGCAGTGCTTTAGCCGGGACTTACAATGAGCAGTTCTTC.

This clonotype was counted only a few times. V usage is TRBV11-2 and J usage is TRBJ1-1, with unresolved D. The germline V gene has CDR1 SGHAT and CDR2 FQNNGV. Trimming left V 5 bases short and J 11 bases short, with 18 bases between. The CDR3 spans 13 residues. CDR3 DNA: TGTGCCAGCAGCCCACCTCTCCTACCCTCGGCTTTCTTT. This gives the protein CASSPPLLPSAFF.

The genes are TRBV18 and TRBJ1-4; D unresolved. The CDR3 length is 14 residues. V was shortened by 2 bases and J by 8 bases, with 12 bases between the two germline ends. The V gene's germline CDR1 is KGHSH and CDR2 LQKENI. This CDR3 is CASSPTAGWEKLFF. The DNA for the CDR3 is TGTGCCAGCTCACCAACGGCAGGATGGGAAAAACTGTTTTTT.

This sequence joins TRBV5-4 and TRBJ2-2; 9 bases line up with TRBD1. CDR1 is SGHNT and CDR2 is YYREEE in the germline V gene (reference sequence). After removal of 2 bases from V and 1 base from J, the junction contained 3 bases not matched to a gene. This CDR3 comprises 16 residues. The CDR3 protein is CASSLMGQGNTGELFF. In DNA, the CDR3 is TGTGCCAGCAGCTTAATGGGACAGGGGAACACCGGGGAGCTGTTTTTT.

A note on this clonotype: The final CDR3 position lacks the conserved phenylalanine or tryptophan, pointing to a likely read error. This rearrangement joins TRBV4-1 to TRBJ1-4; no clear D gene. V was shortened by 3 bases and J by 5 bases, with 4 bases between the two germline ends. The V gene's germline CDR1 is MGHRA and CDR2 YSYEKL. This CDR3 comprises 12 residues. The CDR3 nucleotides read TGCGCCAGCAGCCAGGAAAATGAAAAACTGTTTGTT. Translated: CASSQENEKLFV.

A few counts support this clonotype. V is TRBV29-1 and J is TRBJ2-5; 15 bases are shared with TRBD2. The V gene end was trimmed by 6 bases and the J gene end by 5 bases; junction bases not matched to a gene: 13. Germline CDR1 is SQVTM and CDR2 is ANQGSEA. The CDR3 extends over 17 amino acids. The chain's CDR3 is CSVDGLAGGPSGETQYF. CDR3 coding DNA: TGCAGCGTGGATGGACTAGCGGGAGGGCCTTCGGGGGAGACCCAGTACTTC.

This clonotype was counted between two and nine times. The chain links TRBV27 to TRBJ2-7, with D perhaps matching TRBD1 or TRBD2 (5 bases each). The ends were cut back, 5 bases at V and 0 bases at J, with 23 bases in the middle. Germline CDR1 MNHEY, CDR2 SMNVEV (reference sequence). The CDR3 extends over 18 amino acids. CDR3 sequence (DNA): TGTGCCAGCAGTATAACAGGCCGGACGGGGAGCCCCTCCTACGAGCAGTACTTC. Translated, it gives CASSITGRTGSPSYEQYF.

This clonotype has a handful of counts. The chain has TRBV5-1 and TRBJ2-2; D may be TRBD1 (5 bases). This CDR3 has 13 amino acids. With 0 bases removed from V and 6 bases from J, the gap between germline ends came to 6 bases. Germline lookup yields CDR1 SGHRS and CDR2 YFSETQ. CDR3 in amino acids: CASSLVGAGELFF. The CDR3 DNA follows: TGCGCCAGCAGCTTGGTAGGGGCCGGGGAGCTGTTTTTT.

The chain recombines TRBV3-1 with TRBJ2-1; D is ambiguous. Germline-derived CDR1 and CDR2 are LGHDT and YNNKEL (reference sequence). The V and J ends lost 1 base and 8 bases respectively, with 12 bases between them. The CDR3 runs to 14 residues. CDR3 sequence (DNA): TGTGCCAGCAGCCAAGGGTCCGAGGTGCATGAGCAGTTCTTC. As protein: CASSQGSEVHEQFF.

V and J are TRBV4-1 and TRBJ2-3, with D hard to call. The V and J ends lost 7 bases and 0 bases respectively, with 14 bases between them. The CDR3 covers 15 residues. CDR1 is MGHRA, CDR2 YSYEKL, per germline. This chain's CDR3 is CASTRSGVSTDTQYF. The CDR3, as DNA: TGCGCCAGCACCCGGAGTGGGGTTAGCACAGATACGCAGTATTTT.

V gene TRBV3-1 combines with J gene TRBJ2-7; 10 positions agree with TRBD2. The V segment lost 1 base and the J segment 5 bases; nucleotides outside the gene matches: 11. The V gene's germline CDR1 is LGHDT and CDR2 YNNKEL (reference sequence). CDR3 length: 17 residues. The CDR3 sequence: CASSQGIRLAGVDEQYF. In nucleotides, the CDR3 is TGTGCCAGCAGCCAAGGTATAAGGCTAGCGGGAGTCGACGAGCAGTACTTC.

The V call is TRBV7-6, the J call TRBJ2-3, with D uncertain. V dropped 4 bases and J dropped 2 bases, with 16 bases sitting between them. Looked up from germline, CDR1 is SGHVS and CDR2 is FNYEAQ. The CDR3 runs 16 residues. The CDR3 protein is CASSSLLWESTDTQYF. CDR3 DNA: TGTGCCAGCAGCTCCCTCCTGTGGGAATCCACAGATACGCAGTATTTT.

The rearrangement uses TRBV9 and TRBJ2-3; D uncertain. The V end was cut by 2 bases, the J end by 1 base, with 11 bases between. The CDR3 runs 15 residues. Germline V lookup: CDR1 SGDLS, CDR2 YYNGEE. CDR3 in DNA: TGTGCCAGCAGCGTCGCCCTCCGCGGCACAGATACGCAGTATTTT. Translation gives CASSVALRGTDTQYF.

This clonotype was seen at least ten times. The chain carries TRBV20-1 and TRBJ1-1; TRBD1 is a possible D gene (6 bases). The germline gives CDR1 DFQATT, CDR2 SNEGSKA (reference sequence). V gave up 5 bases and J gave up 4 bases, with 14 bases separating them. There are 13 residues in the CDR3. The CDR3 region is CSASPGGATEAFF. The CDR3 DNA follows: TGCAGTGCTTCCCCCGGGGGGGCCACTGAAGCTTTCTTT.

In this sample, this clonotype turned up a few times. V gene TRBV7-9 combines with J gene TRBJ1-1; TRBD1 matches 7 bases. The trim removed 10 bases at V and 2 bases at J, leaving 4 bases unmatched. The CDR3 sequence is 12 residues long. From germline, CDR1 is SEHNR and CDR2 FQNEAQ (reference sequence). The CDR3 sequence: CATGTANTEAFF. As DNA, the CDR3 is TGTGCCACCGGGACAGCCAACACTGAAGCTTTCTTT.

A word on this clonotype: One end of the junction is discordant with germline, which a read error may explain. V is TRBV15 and J is TRBJ2-3, with D perhaps matching TRBD2 (6 bases). Per the germline V gene, CDR1 is LNHNV and CDR2 is YYDKDF (reference sequence). The CDR3 sequence is 18 residues long. The CDR3 DNA reads as TGTGCCACCAGCGCCCAAACCGGAGGGAGCCGCCCTCCAGATACGAAGTATTTT. Translating gives CATSAQTGGSRPPDTKYF.

V usage is TRBV29-1 and J usage is TRBJ1-4, with a weak D call TRBD1 (6 bases). The CDR3 has 13 amino acids. Germline CDR1 is SQVTM and CDR2 is ANQGSEA. V was cut by 6 bases and J by 7 bases, with 15 bases left in between. This CDR3 is CSVKGGIGEKLFF. The DNA of the CDR3 is TGCAGCGTCAAAGGGGGGATTGGTGAAAAACTGTTTTTT.

The J gene is TRBJ2-1, the V gene TRBV6-5; no definite D call. V lost 4 bases, J lost 8 bases, and 6 bases lay in between. This CDR3 spans 11 amino acids. Germline V gene lookup returns CDR1 MNHEY and CDR2 SVGAGI. Here the CDR3 DNA reads TGTGCCAGCAGTTCCTTGGATGAGCAGTTCTTC. This gives the protein CASSSLDEQFF.

This sequence joins TRBV5-6 and TRBJ2-5; no clear D gene. The V gene's germline CDR1 is SGHDT and CDR2 YYEEEE. CDR3 length equals 17 residues. Trimming shortened V by 2 bases and J by 2 bases, and 19 bases separated the two germline ends. CDR3 region: CASSFLALWKVQETQYF. The CDR3 nucleotides are TGTGCCAGCAGCTTCTTGGCGCTCTGGAAAGTGCAAGAGACCCAGTACTTC.

This clonotype occurred a few times. The V call is TRBV6-5, the J call TRBJ1-5; D uncertain. V was shortened by 2 bases and J by 0 bases, with 2 bases between the two germline ends. Germline loops: CDR1 MNHEY, CDR2 SVGAGI. CDR3 length equals 13 residues. The CDR3 is CASSYSSNQPQHF. As DNA, the CDR3 is TGTGCCAGCAGTTACAGTAGCAATCAGCCCCAGCATTTT.

This chain's CDR3 is CASSIGQMNTEAFF. As DNA, the CDR3 is TGTGCCAGTAGTATCGGACAGATGAACACTGAAGCTTTCTTT. The chain uses TRBV19 and TRBJ1-1; D may be TRBD1 (6 bases). Per germline, CDR1 LNHDA and CDR2 SQIVND (reference sequence). This CDR3 comprises 14 residues. Deletions cut 3 bases from V and 0 bases from J, with 8 bases between.